This T cell receptor beta chain was documented in a study of T cell repertoires in cytomegalovirus infection. Turning to the study itself: Indications came from public TCR beta signatures; they pointed to CMV infection and to a matching HLA type.

The study's findings and limits: Carriage of CMV together with the relevant HLA was identifiable through cumulative public TCR beta family frequency. Clonotypes of TCR beta that were HLA-C-restricted and CMV-specific dominated the ex vivo response.

Each CDR3 protein is one row after TCRdb ran MiXCR on the reads. Seen here are some 600,000 distinct CDR3 sequences, roughly a quarter observed once, and the top ten hold 8%. This clonotype was seen many times. Antigen: not known. The CDR3 length is 13 residues. The germline V gene has CDR1 MDHEN and CDR2 SYDVKM. The junction had 0 bases not matched to a gene; V was cut back by 2 bases and J by 2 bases. This receptor was taken from a human donor in good health (CMV status not recorded). Some clones in this sample may be carry-over from other donors' samples. This chain connects TRBV28 to TRBJ2-7, with 7 bases matching TRBD2. The sample taken for sequencing was CD8+ T cells from PBMCs. The CDR3 region has the DNA TGTGCCAGCAGTTTACGGGGGGCCTACGAGCAGTACGTC. It is translated as CASSLRGAYEQYV.